Following are 15 T cell receptor beta chains from one sample sequenced in a study of tumor-infiltrating lymphocytes in primary liver carcinoma. The researchers obtained blood RNA from unsorted whole blood and also extracted germline DNA. TCR beta cDNA was prepared out of roughly 520 ng total RNA by means of a constant-region primer. Construction of TCR beta libraries relied on three successive nested multiplex PCR rounds employing slightly modified ARM-PCR. The first two PCR rounds used TRBV1-TRBV30 primers with a Cbeta primer, 9 to 11 cycles each. TCRdb passed the multiplex PCR reads through MiXCR, listing each CDR3 protein once. The sample contains around 330,000 distinct CDR3 sequences, around 50% of which appear only once. The sequencing sample was made of peripheral blood. The receptors stem from a woman aged 30 to 39 with primary liver carcinoma and hepatitis B virus infection.

Remarks on this clonotype: The junction departs from germline at one end; a sequencing error may be responsible. The V call is TRBV6-2 or TRBV6-3, the J call TRBJ2-7, with D unclear. The germline V gene encodes CDR1 MNHEY and CDR2 SVGEGT. The CDR3 has 12 amino acids. CDR3 DNA: TGTACCAGCAGTTACCCCCCCTACGAGCAGTACTTC. It encodes CTSSYPPYEQYF.

The genes are TRBV6-1 and TRBJ2-7; D remains ambiguous. V was shortened by 1 base and J by 5 bases, with 6 bases between the two germline ends. CDR3 size: 12 residues. Germline assignment: CDR1 MNHNS and CDR2 SASEGT. CDR3 sequence (DNA): TGTGCCAGCAGTGAAGGACCGGACGAGCAGTACTTC. Encoded protein: CASSEGPDEQYF.

For the CDR3, the DNA is TGCGCCAGCAGCCAAGATCACACTCCGGGAGGGGTGGCCAAAAACATTCAGTACTTC. Translation: CASSQDHTPGGVAKNIQYF. This chain connects TRBV4-1 to TRBJ2-4, with 8 bases matching TRBD2. CDR3 size: 19 residues. V dropped 0 bases and J dropped 1; count of bases not matched to a gene: 11. Germline CDR1 MGHRA, CDR2 YSYEKL.

This clonotype was observed a few times. The J gene is TRBJ1-2, the V gene TRBV12-3 or TRBV12-4, with D unresolved. V lost 1 base and J 12 bases, leaving 9 bases between the germline ends. The CDR3 runs 11 residues. CDR3 DNA sequence: TGTGCCAGCAGTTTAGGATCCGGCCACACCTTC. Translation gives CASSLGSGHTF.

The chain links TRBV14 to TRBJ2-5; D possibly corresponds to TRBD2 (6 bases). Trimming removed 0 bases from V and 0 bases from J, with 11 bases in between. This CDR3 contains 16 residues. Per germline, CDR1 SGHDN and CDR2 FVKESK. CDR3: CASSQDGGWDQETQYF. DNA for the CDR3: TGTGCCAGCAGCCAAGACGGAGGGTGGGACCAAGAGACCCAGTACTTC.

This clonotype came up once. Relative to the germline gene, one junction end is altered; a read error may explain this. The chain couples TRBV6-5 to TRBJ1-6, with 7 bases matching TRBD1. CDR1 and CDR2 from the germline V gene are MNHEY and SVGAGI. CDR3 length: 14 amino acids. This CDR3 is CDSRMTGINSPLHF. CDR3 in DNA: TGTGACAGCAGAATGACAGGGATTAATTCACCCCTCCACTTT.

Concerning this clonotype: Likely a read error: the CDR3 ends without its conserved phenylalanine or tryptophan. The DNA is left out, because the CDR3 cannot be placed on it with certainty; the CDR3 is given as TCRdb lists it. V and J are TRBV6-2 or TRBV6-3 and TRBJ2-7. Germline CDR1 and CDR2: MNHEY and SVGEGT. The CDR3 has 11 amino acids, counting both end residues. The CDR3 loop reads CASSIAYEQYL.

Here the CDR3 DNA reads TGCGCCAGCAGCCAAGCTGGCCGGTCATACGAGCAGTACTTC. Amino acid sequence: CASSQAGRSYEQYF. This chain joins TRBV4-1 and TRBJ2-7; no definite D call. Trimming removed 1 base at V and 4 bases at J, with 11 bases between. This CDR3 is built from 14 residues. CDR1 is MGHRA, CDR2 YSYEKL, per germline.

V gene TRBV4-1 combines with J gene TRBJ2-7; D is unresolved. The V end was cut by 3 bases, the J end by 5 bases, with 14 bases between. This CDR3 contains 14 residues. The germline V gene encodes CDR1 MGHRA and CDR2 YSYEKL. The CDR3 sequence is CASSQHRSADEQYF. CDR3 DNA: TGCGCCAGCAGCCAGCACCGTTCCGCGGACGAGCAGTACTTC.

As regards this clonotype: This may be a read error: a much more frequent sequence differs by one nucleotide. The chain combines TRBV6-2 or TRBV6-3 with TRBJ2-1; no clear D. Trimming left V 6 bases short and J 8 bases short, with 5 bases between. Germline assignment: CDR1 MNHEY and CDR2 SVGEGT. This CDR3 is built from 10 residues. CDR3 sequence: CASRVYEQFF. CDR3 nucleotide sequence: TGTGCCAGCAGGGTTTATGAGCAGTTCTTC.

As to this clonotype: One junction end disagrees with the germline gene, perhaps due to a read error. J is TRBJ2-3 and V is TRBV7-9; TRBD1 might be the D (5 bases). The germline gives CDR1 SEHNR, CDR2 FQNEAQ (reference sequence). This CDR3 comprises 16 residues. The CDR3 DNA is TGTGCCAGCAGCTTCTCCGGCAGGGAAAAAACAGATACGCAGTGTTTT. The encoded protein is CASSFSGREKTDTQCF.

This clonotype has a count of ten or more. The chain uses TRBV6-2 or TRBV6-3 and TRBJ1-2, with D maybe TRBD1 (5 bases). Looked up from germline, CDR1 is MNHEY and CDR2 is SVGEGT. Trimming took 4 bases from V and 7 from J, leaving 19 bases between them. This CDR3 region has 15 residues. The CDR3 spells CASSSIFGGGRGYTF. The CDR3 coding sequence is TGTGCCAGCAGTTCAATATTCGGCGGGGGTCGTGGCTACACCTTC.

In this sample, this clonotype turned up a few times. V usage is TRBV6-5 and J usage is TRBJ2-2, with 13 nucleotides matching TRBD2. This CDR3 is built from 17 residues. The germline gives CDR1 MNHEY, CDR2 SVGAGI. V dropped 6 bases and J dropped 3; count of bases not matched to a gene: 7. CDR3 loop: CASRLLAGGPHTGELFF. CDR3 nucleotides: TGTGCCAGCAGATTACTAGCGGGAGGGCCCCACACCGGGGAGCTGTTTTTT.

Concerning this clonotype: A read error is possible here, since a much larger clone lies one base away. V gene TRBV29-1 combines with J gene TRBJ2-5; no definite D call. The CDR3 totals 11 residues. CDR1 is SQVTM and CDR2 is ANQGSEA in the germline V gene. CDR3 region: CSVRPQETRYF. In DNA form, the CDR3 reads TGCAGCGTTCGCCCACAAGAGACCCGGTACTTC. Filled out from reference TRBV29-1 and TRBJ2-5, the complete variable domain reads SAVISQKPSRDICQRGTSLTIQCQVDSQVTMMFWYRQQPGQSLTLIATANQGSEATYESGFVIDKFPISRPNLTFSTLTVSNMSPEDSSIYLCSVRPQETRYFGPGTRLLVL.

This clonotype was seen only a few times. The chain joins TRBV7-9 to TRBJ1-6; D not resolved. The germline V and J ends were trimmed by 1 base and 11 bases, with 9 bases remaining between them. The CDR3 is 13 residues long. Germline values: CDR1 SEHNR, CDR2 FQNEAQ (reference sequence). The CDR3 DNA is TGTGCCAGCAGCTTAGAGCCGAGTCCACCCCTCCACTTT. This gives the protein CASSLEPSPPLHF.